A single sample gave rise to the 22 T cell receptor beta chains below, sequenced in a study of technical replicates of blood from several donors. Measured with immunoSEQ multiplex PCR; TCRdb has only the in-frame clones, and not every one. This sample carries some 100,000 clones, 95% to 96% of them seen once, and the ten largest clones take roughly 0.19%. Sequencing used T cells isolated from PBMCs. These TCRs come from a human donor in good health.

This clone was detected a few times. This chain uses TRBV4-1 with TRBJ2-5; D is unclear. V was cut by 3 bases and J by 7 bases, with 15 bases left in between. The CDR3 is 14 amino acids. The germline CDR1 and CDR2 sequences are MGHRA and YSYEKL. Written as DNA, the CDR3 is TGCGCCAGCAGCCAGGGTCTAACAGACGGGACCCAGTACTTC. It specifies CASSQGLTDGTQYF.

The chain combines TRBV19 with TRBJ2-7; D is unresolved. Germline assignment: CDR1 LNHDA and CDR2 SQIVND (reference sequence). V gave up 6 bases and J gave up 1 base, with 16 bases separating them. The CDR3 spans 15 residues. The CDR3 protein is CASSPLLADSYEQYF. DNA of the CDR3: TGTGCCAGTAGCCCCCTCCTTGCGGATTCCTACGAGCAGTACTTC.

The chain joins TRBV30 to TRBJ1-5; D possibly corresponds to TRBD1 (6 bases). Germline values: CDR1 GTSNPN, CDR2 SVGIG (reference sequence). Trimming took 3 bases from V and 0 from J, leaving 12 bases between them. The CDR3 loop spans 15 amino acids. CDR3 in DNA: TGTGCCTGGAGCCCGGGACACAATAGCAATCAGCCCCAGCATTTT. Its translation is CAWSPGHNSNQPQHF.

The V and J genes are TRBV9 and TRBJ1-4, with D possibly being TRBD1 (6 bases). The ends were cut back, 0 bases at V and 5 bases at J, with 8 bases in the middle. The CDR3 spans 14 residues. Germline CDR1 SGDLS, CDR2 YYNGEE. CDR3 nucleotide sequence: TGTGCCAGCAGCGTAGACAGGGTAAATGAAAAACTGTTTTTT. Translated, it gives CASSVDRVNEKLFF.

This clone was seen a single time. The chain recombines TRBV12-5 with TRBJ2-2; D perhaps matches TRBD1 (6 bases). The V end was cut by 4 bases, the J end by 0 bases, with 12 bases between. CDR3 length: 16 residues. Per germline, CDR1 LGHNT and CDR2 FRNRAP. CDR3 nucleotide sequence: TGTGCTAGTGGTTGGATGACAGGCCCGAACACCGGGGAGCTGTTTTTT. This gives the protein CASGWMTGPNTGELFF.

This chain uses TRBV18 with TRBJ1-5, with D possibly matching TRBD1 (6 bases). Germline V lookup: CDR1 KGHSH, CDR2 LQKENI. Trimming left V 3 bases short and J 0 bases short, with 12 bases between. The CDR3 runs 16 residues. The chain's CDR3 is CASSPQTGPSNQPQHF. CDR3 bases: TGTGCCAGCTCACCCCAAACAGGGCCTAGCAATCAGCCCCAGCATTTT.

V gene TRBV19 combines with J gene TRBJ1-3; D is undetermined. CDR3 length: 14 amino acids. Germline CDR1 and CDR2: LNHDA and SQIVND (reference sequence). The V end lost 5 bases, the J end lost 1 base, and 9 bases lay between the germline ends. The CDR3 DNA is TGTGCCAGTAGTCTGGCTCAGTCTGGAAACACCATATATTTT. It codes for CASSLAQSGNTIYF.

V gene TRBV6-1 combines with J gene TRBJ1-5, with D possibly TRBD1 on 5 matching bases. Germline loops: CDR1 MNHNS, CDR2 SASEGT. V was clipped by 1 base and J by 6 bases, with 13 bases between them. The CDR3 length is 15 residues. In DNA form, the CDR3 reads TGTGCCAGCAGTGAAGACCACAGGCCCAGTCAGCCCCAGCATTTT. Residues: CASSEDHRPSQPQHF.

This chain connects TRBV6-1 to TRBJ2-3, with a tentative D call TRBD2 (6 bases). Germline CDR1 reads MNHNS; CDR2 reads SASEGT. The V end was cut by 7 bases, the J end by 4 bases, with 15 bases between. The CDR3 consists of 14 residues. CDR3 in amino acids: CASKVREFPDTQYF. The CDR3 DNA sequence: TGTGCCAGCAAAGTTCGGGAGTTCCCAGATACGCAGTATTTT.

This clone was detected once. The chain is built from TRBV14 and TRBJ2-7; 7 nucleotides align to TRBD1. The length of the CDR3 is 17 residues. Unmatched junction bases numbered 10, after V lost 0 bases and J lost 2 bases. Germline-derived CDR1 and CDR2 are SGHDN and FVKESK. The chain's CDR3 is CASSQEGARGPTYEQYF. The CDR3 nucleotides are TGTGCCAGCAGCCAAGAGGGCGCTAGGGGGCCGACCTACGAGCAGTACTTC.

The DNA for the CDR3 is TGTGCCAGCAGCAGTTACTCGGTGGAGGAGACCCAGTACTTC. Translated, it gives CASSSYSVEETQYF. V is TRBV5-4 and J is TRBJ2-5; D call uncertain. CDR1 SGHNT and CDR2 YYREEE come from the germline V gene (reference sequence). Trimming shortened V by 4 bases and J by 5 bases, and 15 bases separated the two germline ends. The CDR3 extends over 14 amino acids.

The chain joins TRBV6-1 to TRBJ2-1; 11 bases fit TRBD1. The ends lost 3 bases at V and 9 bases at J; junction bases unmatched: 4. This CDR3 spans 14 amino acids. Looked up from germline, CDR1 is MNHNS and CDR2 is SASEGT. The CDR3 here is CASSDGQGALEQFF. The CDR3 DNA sequence: TGTGCCAGCAGTGACGGACAGGGGGCTCTTGAGCAGTTCTTC.

This chain joins TRBV14 and TRBJ1-1, with 7 bases matching TRBD1. The CDR3 contains 13 residues. With 5 bases clipped from V and 4 bases from J, the junction kept 4 bases outside the gene matches. Per germline, CDR1 SGHDN and CDR2 FVKESK. CDR3 region: CASSRGLSTEAFF. The CDR3 DNA sequence: TGTGCCAGCAGCAGGGGGCTGAGCACTGAAGCTTTCTTT.

The chain links TRBV5-6 to TRBJ2-5, with a weak D call TRBD1 (8 bases). The length of the CDR3 is 15 residues. Trimming took 1 base from V and 5 from J, leaving 15 bases between them. Germline V gene lookup returns CDR1 SGHDT and CDR2 YYEEEE. CDR3 sequence: CASSLLEQGGETQYF. The CDR3 nucleotides read TGTGCCAGCAGCTTGCTTGAACAGGGGGGGGAGACCCAGTACTTC.

The sample holds one count of this clone. The DNA for the CDR3 is TGTGCCAGCAGCTCCAACAGGGAAGCGTTTTCCGGGGAGCTGTTTTTT. It translates to CASSSNREAFSGELFF. The J gene is TRBJ2-2, the V gene TRBV7-9, with a weak D call TRBD1 (6 bases). The V end was cut by 4 bases, the J end by 6 bases, with 18 bases between. Germline lookup yields CDR1 SEHNR and CDR2 FQNEAQ (reference sequence). The CDR3 totals 16 residues. Full variable domain (remainder filled in from reference TRBV7-9 and TRBJ2-2): DTGVSQNPRHKITKRGQNVTFRCDPISEHNRLYWYRQTLGQGPEFLTYFQNEAQLEKSRLLSDRFSAERPKGSFSTLEIQRTEQGDSAMYLCASSSNREAFSGELFFGEGSRLTVL.

The count of this clone is one. J is TRBJ1-1 and V is TRBV9, with TRBD1 as a possible D gene (5 bases). The germline V gene has CDR1 SGDLS and CDR2 YYNGEE. This CDR3 has 15 amino acids. The V end lost 0 bases, the J end lost 5 bases, and 14 bases lay between the germline ends. This chain's CDR3 is CASSVDEGRGTEAFF. The CDR3, as DNA: TGTGCCAGCAGCGTAGACGAGGGGCGGGGGACTGAAGCTTTCTTT.

The J gene is TRBJ1-4, the V gene TRBV5-1; 7 bases map to TRBD1. The V gene end was trimmed by 4 bases and the J gene end by 0 bases; junction bases not matched to a gene: 3. The CDR3 is 15 amino acids. Germline CDR1 is SGHRS and CDR2 is YFSETQ. CDR3 DNA: TGCGCCAGCAGCCCGGGACAGTCAACTAATGAAAAACTGTTTTTT. The encoded protein is CASSPGQSTNEKLFF. Combining the CDR3 with reference TRBV5-1 and TRBJ1-4 gives the whole variable domain KAGVTQTPRYLIKTRGQQVTLSCSPISGHRSVSWYQQTPGQGLQFLFEYFSETQRNKGNFPGRFSGRQFSNSRSEMNVSTLELGDSALYLCASSPGQSTNEKLFFGSGTQLSVL.

This chain links TRBV28 with TRBJ1-1, with a weak D call TRBD1 (5 bases). The ends were cut back, 5 bases at V and 6 bases at J, with 19 bases in the middle. CDR3 length: 15 amino acids. In germline, CDR1 is MDHEN, CDR2 SYDVKM. The CDR3 region has the DNA TGTGCCAGCAGTCTTGACAGAAGCATCTGGGCTGAAGCTTTCTTT. Translation gives CASSLDRSIWAEAFF.

The chain has TRBV19 and TRBJ1-1; perhaps TRBD1 as D (6 bases). The CDR3 length is 15 residues. The V gene lost 5 bases and the J gene lost 1 base, with 14 bases spanning the gap. Germline CDR1 and CDR2: LNHDA and SQIVND (reference sequence). The CDR3 sequence is CASSLGLGGNTEAFF. Here the CDR3 DNA reads TGTGCCAGTAGTTTAGGGTTAGGGGGGAACACTGAAGCTTTCTTT.

CDR3 bases: TGTGCCAGCAGCCCGACAGGCATTACACTCTATGGCTACACCTTC. Translating gives CASSPTGITLYGYTF. This chain joins TRBV14 and TRBJ1-2; D might be TRBD1 (6 bases). V was pared by 4 bases and J by 4 bases, with 16 bases between. The length of the CDR3 is 15 residues. In germline, CDR1 is SGHDN, CDR2 FVKESK.

Only one count was recorded for this clone. V is TRBV9 and J is TRBJ1-1; D is ambiguous. V was cut by 4 bases and J by 1 base, with 14 bases left in between. Germline V CDR1 and CDR2: SGDLS, YYNGEE. CDR3 size: 15 residues. The CDR3 DNA reads as TGTGCCAGCAGCCCCAGCCTCCAGGCGAACACTGAAGCTTTCTTT. This gives the protein CASSPSLQANTEAFF.

The rearrangement uses TRBV9 and TRBJ2-2, with 11 bases fitting TRBD2. This CDR3 has 16 amino acids. Trimming at V came to 1 base and at J to 7 bases, leaving 6 bases not matched to a gene. CDR1 SGDLS and CDR2 YYNGEE come from the germline V gene. DNA of the CDR3: TGTGCCAGCAGCGTATGGGCTAGCGGGAGGCTCGGGGAGCTGTTTTTT. Protein product: CASSVWASGRLGELFF.